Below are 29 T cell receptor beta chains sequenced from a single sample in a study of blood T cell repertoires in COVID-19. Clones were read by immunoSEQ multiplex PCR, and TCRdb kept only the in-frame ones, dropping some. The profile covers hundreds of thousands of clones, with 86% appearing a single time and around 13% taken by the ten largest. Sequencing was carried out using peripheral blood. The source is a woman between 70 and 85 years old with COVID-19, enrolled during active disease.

The CDR3 sequence is CASSDLRGYIQYF. Here the CDR3 DNA reads TGTGCCAGCAGTGATCTCCGGGGGTACATTCAGTACTTC. The chain employs TRBV6-1 and TRBJ2-4; D may be TRBD2 (6 bases). Germline V gene data show CDR1 as MNHNS and CDR2 as SASEGT. Trimming left V 3 bases short and J 8 bases short, with 11 bases between. This CDR3 is 13 amino acids long.

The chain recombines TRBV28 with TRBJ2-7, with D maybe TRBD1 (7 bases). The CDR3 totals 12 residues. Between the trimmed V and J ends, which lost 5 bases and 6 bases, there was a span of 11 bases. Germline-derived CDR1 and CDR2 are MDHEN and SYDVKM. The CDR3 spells CASSLQGGEQYF. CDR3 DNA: TGTGCCAGCAGTCTCCAGGGGGGCGAGCAGTACTTC. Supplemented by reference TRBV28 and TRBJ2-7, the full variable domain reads DVKVTQSSRYLVKRTGEKVFLECVQDMDHENMFWYRQDPGLGLRLIYFSYDVKMKEKGDIPEGYSVSREKKERFSLILESASTNQTSMYLCASSLQGGEQYFGPGTRLTVT.

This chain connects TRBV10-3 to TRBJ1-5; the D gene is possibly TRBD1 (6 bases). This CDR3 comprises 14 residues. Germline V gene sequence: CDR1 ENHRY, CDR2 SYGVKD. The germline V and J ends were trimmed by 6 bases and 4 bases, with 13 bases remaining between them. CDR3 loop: CAISEGQGNQPQHF. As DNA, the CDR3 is TGTGCCATCAGCGAAGGTCAGGGGAATCAGCCCCAGCATTTT.

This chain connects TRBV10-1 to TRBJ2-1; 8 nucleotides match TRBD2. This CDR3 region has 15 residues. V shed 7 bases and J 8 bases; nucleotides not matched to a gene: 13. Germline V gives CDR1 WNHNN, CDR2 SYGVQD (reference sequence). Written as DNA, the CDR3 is TGCGCCAGCAAATGCTTTGCGGGGGGTAGAGATGAGCAGTTCTTC. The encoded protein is CASKCFAGGRDEQFF.

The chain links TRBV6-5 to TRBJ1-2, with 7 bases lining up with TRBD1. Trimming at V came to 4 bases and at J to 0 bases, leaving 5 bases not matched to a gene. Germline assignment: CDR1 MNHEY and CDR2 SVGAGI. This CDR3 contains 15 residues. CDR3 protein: CASSSSQGANYGYTF. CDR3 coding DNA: TGTGCCAGCAGTTCCTCGCAGGGGGCTAACTATGGCTACACCTTC.

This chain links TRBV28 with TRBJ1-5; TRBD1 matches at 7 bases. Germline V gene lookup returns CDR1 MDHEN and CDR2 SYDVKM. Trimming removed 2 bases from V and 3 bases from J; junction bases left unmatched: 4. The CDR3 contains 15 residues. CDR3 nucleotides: TGTGCCAGCAGTTTAGAGACAGGGAACAATCAGCCCCAGCATTTT. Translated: CASSLETGNNQPQHF.

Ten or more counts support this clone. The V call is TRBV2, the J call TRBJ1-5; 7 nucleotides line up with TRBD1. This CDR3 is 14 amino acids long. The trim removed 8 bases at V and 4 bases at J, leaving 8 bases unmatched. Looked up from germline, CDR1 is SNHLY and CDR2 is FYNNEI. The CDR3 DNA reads TGTGCCAGCGCAGAGGACAGGAGAAATCAGCCCCAGCATTTT. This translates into CASAEDRRNQPQHF.

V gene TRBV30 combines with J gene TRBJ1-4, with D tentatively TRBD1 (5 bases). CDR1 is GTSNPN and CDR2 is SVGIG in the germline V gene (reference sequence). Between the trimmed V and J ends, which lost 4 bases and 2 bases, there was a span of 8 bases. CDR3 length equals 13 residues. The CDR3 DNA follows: TGTGCCTGGAATTGGGGCACTAATGAAAAACTGTTTTTT. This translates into CAWNWGTNEKLFF.

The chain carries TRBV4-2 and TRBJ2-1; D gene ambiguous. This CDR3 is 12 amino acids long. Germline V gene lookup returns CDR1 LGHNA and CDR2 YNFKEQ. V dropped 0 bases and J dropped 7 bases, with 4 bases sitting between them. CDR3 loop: CASSQDLNEQFF. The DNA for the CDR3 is TGTGCCAGCAGCCAAGACTTAAATGAGCAGTTCTTC.

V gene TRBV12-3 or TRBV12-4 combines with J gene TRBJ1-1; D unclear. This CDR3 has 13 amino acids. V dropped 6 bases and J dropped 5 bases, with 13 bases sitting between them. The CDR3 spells CASSFHRRTEAFF. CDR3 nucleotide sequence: TGTGCCAGCAGCTTTCATAGGAGGACTGAAGCTTTCTTT.

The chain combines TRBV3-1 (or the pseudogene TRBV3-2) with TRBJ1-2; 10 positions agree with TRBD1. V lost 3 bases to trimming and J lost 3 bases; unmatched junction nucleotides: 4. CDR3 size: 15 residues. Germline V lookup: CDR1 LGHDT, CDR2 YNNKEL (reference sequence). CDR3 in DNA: TGTGCCAGCAGCCACCGGGGACAGGGGTACTATGGCTACACCTTC. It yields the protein CASSHRGQGYYGYTF.

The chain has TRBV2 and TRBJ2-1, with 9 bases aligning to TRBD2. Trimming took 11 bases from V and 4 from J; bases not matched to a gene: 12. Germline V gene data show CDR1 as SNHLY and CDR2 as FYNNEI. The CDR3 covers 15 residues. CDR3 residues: CALFIEAGGYNEQFF. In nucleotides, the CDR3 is TGTGCCCTGTTCATAGAAGCGGGGGGTTACAATGAGCAGTTCTTC. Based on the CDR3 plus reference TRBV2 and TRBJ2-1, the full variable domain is EPEVTQTPSHQVTQMGQEVILRCVPISNHLYFYWYRQILGQKVEFLVSFYNNEISEKSEIFDDQFSVERPDGSNFTLKIRSTKLEDSAMYFCALFIEAGGYNEQFFGPGTRLTVL.

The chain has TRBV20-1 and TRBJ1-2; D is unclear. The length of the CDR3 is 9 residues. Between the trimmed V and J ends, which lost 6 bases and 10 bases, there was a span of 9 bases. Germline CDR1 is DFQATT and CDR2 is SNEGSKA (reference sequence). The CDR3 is CSAPFPYTF. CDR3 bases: TGCAGTGCCCCCTTCCCCTACACCTTC.

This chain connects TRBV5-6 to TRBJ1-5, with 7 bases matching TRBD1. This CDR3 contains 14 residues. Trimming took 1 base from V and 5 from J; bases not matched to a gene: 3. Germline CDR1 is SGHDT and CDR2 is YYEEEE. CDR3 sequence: CASSLLGGYQPQHF. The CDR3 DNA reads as TGTGCCAGCAGCTTGTTAGGGGGCTATCAGCCCCAGCATTTT.

This chain's CDR3 is CASSLTGTGVVQLDTQYF. The CDR3 nucleotides are TGTGCCAGCAGTTTAACAGGGACAGGGGTTGTACAATTGGATACGCAGTATTTT. The chain is built from TRBV27 and TRBJ2-3, with 10 bases identical to TRBD1. This CDR3 comprises 18 residues. The V segment lost 2 bases and the J segment 6 bases; nucleotides outside the gene matches: 14. The germline CDR1 and CDR2 sequences are MNHEY and SMNVEV (reference sequence).

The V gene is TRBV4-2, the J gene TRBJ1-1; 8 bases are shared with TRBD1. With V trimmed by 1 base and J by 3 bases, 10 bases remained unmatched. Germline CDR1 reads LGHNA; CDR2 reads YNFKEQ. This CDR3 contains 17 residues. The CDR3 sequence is CASSQAGQGQLDTEAFF. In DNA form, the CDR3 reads TGTGCCAGCAGCCAAGCAGGACAGGGCCAACTGGACACTGAAGCTTTCTTT.

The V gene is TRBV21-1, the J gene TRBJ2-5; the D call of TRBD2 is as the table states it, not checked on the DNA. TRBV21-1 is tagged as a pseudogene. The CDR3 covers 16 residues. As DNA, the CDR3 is TGTGCCAGCAGCTGTTATCAGCGGGGGGGCCACGAGACCCAGTACTTC. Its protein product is CASSCYQRGGHETQYF.

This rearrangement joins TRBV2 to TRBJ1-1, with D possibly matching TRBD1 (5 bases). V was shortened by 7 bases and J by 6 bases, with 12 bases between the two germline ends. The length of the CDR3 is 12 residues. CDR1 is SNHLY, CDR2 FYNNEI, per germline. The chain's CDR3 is CASNQGRAEAFF. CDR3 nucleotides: TGTGCCAGCAATCAGGGAAGGGCTGAAGCTTTCTTT.

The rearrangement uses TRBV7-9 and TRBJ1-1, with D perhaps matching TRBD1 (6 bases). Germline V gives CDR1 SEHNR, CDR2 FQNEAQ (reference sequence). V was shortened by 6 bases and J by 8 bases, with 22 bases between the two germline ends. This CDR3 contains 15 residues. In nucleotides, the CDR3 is TGTGCCAGCAGACCTCCGGTGACAGGACCCACAGAAGCTTTCTTT. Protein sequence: CASRPPVTGPTEAFF.

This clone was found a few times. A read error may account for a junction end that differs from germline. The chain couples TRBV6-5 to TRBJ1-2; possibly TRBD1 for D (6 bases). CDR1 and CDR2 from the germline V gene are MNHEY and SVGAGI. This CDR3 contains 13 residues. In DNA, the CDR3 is TGTGCCACCAGTACAGGGCCTAACTATGGCTACACCTTC. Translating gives CATSTGPNYGYTF.

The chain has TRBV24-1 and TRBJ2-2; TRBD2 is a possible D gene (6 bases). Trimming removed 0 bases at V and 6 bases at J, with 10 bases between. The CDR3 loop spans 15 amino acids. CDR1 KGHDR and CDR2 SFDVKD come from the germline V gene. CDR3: CATSDLGREAGELFF. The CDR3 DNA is TGTGCCACCAGTGATTTGGGCAGGGAGGCCGGGGAGCTGTTTTTT.

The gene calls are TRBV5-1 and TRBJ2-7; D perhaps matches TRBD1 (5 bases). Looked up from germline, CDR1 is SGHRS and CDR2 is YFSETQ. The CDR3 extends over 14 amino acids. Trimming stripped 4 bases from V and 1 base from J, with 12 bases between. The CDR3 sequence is CASSKDTSSYEQYF. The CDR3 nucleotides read TGCGCCAGCAGCAAGGACACTTCTTCCTACGAGCAGTACTTC.

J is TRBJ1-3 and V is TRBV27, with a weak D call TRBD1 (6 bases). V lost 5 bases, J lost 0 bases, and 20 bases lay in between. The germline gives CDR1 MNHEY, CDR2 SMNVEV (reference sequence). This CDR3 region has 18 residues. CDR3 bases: TGTGCCAGCAGTCCCTCTTTCCTTTACAGGGACTCTGGAAACACCATATATTTT. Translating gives CASSPSFLYRDSGNTIYF.

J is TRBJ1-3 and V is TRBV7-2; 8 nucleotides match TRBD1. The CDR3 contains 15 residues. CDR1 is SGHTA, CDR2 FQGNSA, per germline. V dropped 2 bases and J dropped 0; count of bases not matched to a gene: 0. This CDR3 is CASSLQGASGNTIYF. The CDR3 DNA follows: TGTGCCAGCAGCTTACAGGGGGCCTCTGGAAACACCATATATTTT.

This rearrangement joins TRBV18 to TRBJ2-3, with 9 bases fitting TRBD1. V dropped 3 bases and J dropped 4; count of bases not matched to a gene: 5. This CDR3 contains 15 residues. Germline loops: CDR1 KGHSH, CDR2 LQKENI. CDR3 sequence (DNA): TGTGCCAGCTCACCGGCCACAGGGGGCGCAGATACGCAGTATTTT. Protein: CASSPATGGADTQYF.

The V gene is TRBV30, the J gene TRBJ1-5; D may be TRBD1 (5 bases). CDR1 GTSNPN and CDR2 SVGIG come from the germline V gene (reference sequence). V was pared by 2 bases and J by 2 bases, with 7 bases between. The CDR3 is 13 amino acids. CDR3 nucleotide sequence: TGTGCCTGGAGTACACAGGGCAATCAGCCCCAGCATTTT. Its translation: CAWSTQGNQPQHF.

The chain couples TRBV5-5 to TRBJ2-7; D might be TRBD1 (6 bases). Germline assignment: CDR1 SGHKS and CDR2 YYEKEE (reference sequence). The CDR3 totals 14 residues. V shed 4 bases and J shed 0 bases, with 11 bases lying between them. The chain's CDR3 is CASSLGDNSYEQYF. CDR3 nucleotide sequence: TGTGCCAGCAGCCTGGGGGACAACTCCTACGAGCAGTACTTC.

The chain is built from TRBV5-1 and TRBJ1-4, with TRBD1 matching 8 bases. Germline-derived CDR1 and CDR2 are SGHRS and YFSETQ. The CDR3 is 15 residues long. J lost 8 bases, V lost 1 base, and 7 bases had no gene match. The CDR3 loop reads CASSLSTGGREKLFF. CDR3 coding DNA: TGCGCCAGCAGCTTGTCTACAGGGGGTCGGGAAAAACTGTTTTTT.

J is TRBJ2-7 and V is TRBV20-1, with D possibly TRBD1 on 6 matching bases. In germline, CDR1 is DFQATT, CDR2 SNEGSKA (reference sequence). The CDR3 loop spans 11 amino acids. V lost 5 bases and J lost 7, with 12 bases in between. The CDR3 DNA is TGCAGTGCTCGCACTGACAGGGAGCAGTACTTC. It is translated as CSARTDREQYF.